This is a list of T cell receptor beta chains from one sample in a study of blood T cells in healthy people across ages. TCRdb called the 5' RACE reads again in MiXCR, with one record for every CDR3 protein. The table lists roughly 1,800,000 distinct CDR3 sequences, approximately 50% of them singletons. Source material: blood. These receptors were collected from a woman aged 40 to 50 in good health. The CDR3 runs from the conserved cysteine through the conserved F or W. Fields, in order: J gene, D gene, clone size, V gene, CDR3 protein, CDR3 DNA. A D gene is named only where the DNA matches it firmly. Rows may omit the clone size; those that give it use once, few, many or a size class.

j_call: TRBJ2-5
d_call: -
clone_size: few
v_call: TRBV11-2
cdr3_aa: CASTPGAYVETQYF
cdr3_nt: TGTGCCAGCACCCCGGGGGCTTACGTGGAGACCCAGTACTTC

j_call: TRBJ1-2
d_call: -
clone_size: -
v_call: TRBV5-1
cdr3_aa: CASSVGRAYGYTF
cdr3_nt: TGCGCCAGCAGCGTGGGAAGGGCCTATGGCTACACCTTC

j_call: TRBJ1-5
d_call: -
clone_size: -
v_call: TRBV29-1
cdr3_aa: CSVEAGIGQPQHF
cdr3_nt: TGCAGCGTTGAGGCAGGGATAGGACAGCCCCAGCATTTT

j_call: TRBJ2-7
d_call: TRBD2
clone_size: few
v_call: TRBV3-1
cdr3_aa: CASSSAGEEQYF
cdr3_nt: TGTGCCAGCAGCTCGGCGGGGGAGGAGCAGTACTTC

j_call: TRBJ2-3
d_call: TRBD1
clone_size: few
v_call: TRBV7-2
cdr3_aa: CASSLTATGLGATDTQYF
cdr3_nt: TGTGCCAGCAGCTTAACGGCGACAGGGTTGGGGGCCACAGATACGCAGTATTTT

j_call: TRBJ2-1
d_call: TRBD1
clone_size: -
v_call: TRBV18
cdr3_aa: CASPPSGTGYTNEQFF
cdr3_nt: TGTGCCAGCCCACCGTCTGGGACAGGGTATACAAATGAGCAGTTCTTC

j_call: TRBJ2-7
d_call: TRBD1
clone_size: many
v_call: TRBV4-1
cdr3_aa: CASSQGPGQGTYEQYF
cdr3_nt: TGCGCCAGCAGCCAAGGCCCGGGACAGGGTACCTACGAGCAGTACTTC

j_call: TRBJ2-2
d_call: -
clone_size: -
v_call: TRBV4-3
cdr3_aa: CASSQDHRGRNTGELFF
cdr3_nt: TGCGCCAGCAGCCAAGATCATAGGGGTCGAAACACCGGGGAGCTGTTTTTT

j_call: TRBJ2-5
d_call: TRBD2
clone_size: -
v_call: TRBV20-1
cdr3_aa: CSALLAGHGTQYF
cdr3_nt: TGCAGTGCCTTACTAGCGGGTCATGGGACCCAGTACTTC

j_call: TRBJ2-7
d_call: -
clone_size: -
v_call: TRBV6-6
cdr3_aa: CASSPIGGSGKYF
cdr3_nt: TGTGCCAGCAGTCCGATTGGGGGGTCGGGGAAGTACTTC

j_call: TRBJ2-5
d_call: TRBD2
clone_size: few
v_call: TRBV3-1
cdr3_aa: CASSRWTSGGETQYF
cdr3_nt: TGTGCCAGCAGCCGATGGACTAGCGGGGGGGAGACCCAGTACTTC

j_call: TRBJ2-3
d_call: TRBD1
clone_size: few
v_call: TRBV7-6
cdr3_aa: CASSLNWDRADTQYF
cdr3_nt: TGTGCCAGCAGCTTAAACTGGGACAGGGCGGATACGCAGTATTTT

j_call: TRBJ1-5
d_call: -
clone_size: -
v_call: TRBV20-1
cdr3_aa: CSAIGQGGNQPQHF
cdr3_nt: TGCAGTGCTATAGGGCAGGGCGGCAATCAGCCCCAGCATTTT

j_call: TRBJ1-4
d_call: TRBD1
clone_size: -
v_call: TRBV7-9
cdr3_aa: CASSFPGQATEKLFF
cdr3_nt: TGTGCCAGCAGCTTCCCGGGACAGGCTACTGAAAAACTGTTTTTT

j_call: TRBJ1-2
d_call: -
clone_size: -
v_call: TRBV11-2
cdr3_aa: CASSRIARREGVDYGYTF
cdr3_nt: TGTGCCAGCAGCCGAATTGCGAGACGAGAGGGCGTGGACTATGGCTACACCTTC

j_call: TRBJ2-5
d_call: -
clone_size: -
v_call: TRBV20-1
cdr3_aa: CSARDPSPETQYF
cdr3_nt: TGCAGTGCTAGAGATCCCAGTCCAGAGACCCAGTACTTC

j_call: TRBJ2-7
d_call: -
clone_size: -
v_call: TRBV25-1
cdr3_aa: CATAGFYEQYF
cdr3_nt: TGTGCCACCGCGGGTTTCTACGAGCAGTACTTC

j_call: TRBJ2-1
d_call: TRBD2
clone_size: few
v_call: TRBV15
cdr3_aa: CATSRSGGGPLNEQFF
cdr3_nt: TGTGCCACCAGCAGATCCGGCGGGGGGCCGCTGAATGAGCAGTTCTTC

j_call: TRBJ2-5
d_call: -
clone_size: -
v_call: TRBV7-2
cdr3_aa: CASSKIRDYQETQYF
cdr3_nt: TGTGCCAGCAGCAAAATCCGGGACTACCAAGAGACCCAGTACTTC

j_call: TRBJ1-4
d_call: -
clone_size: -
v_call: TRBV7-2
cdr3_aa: CASSVVAGEKLFF
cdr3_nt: TGTGCCAGCAGCGTAGTCGCAGGGGAAAAACTGTTTTTT

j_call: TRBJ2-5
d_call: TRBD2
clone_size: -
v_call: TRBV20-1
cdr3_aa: CSASSTGLAVLGTQYF
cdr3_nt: TGCAGTGCTAGTTCTACGGGACTAGCGGTGCTAGGGACCCAGTACTTC

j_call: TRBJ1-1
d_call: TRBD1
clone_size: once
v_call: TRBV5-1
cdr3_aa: CASSPPRQGAANTEAFF
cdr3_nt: TGCGCCAGCAGCCCACCGCGGCAGGGGGCTGCGAACACTGAAGCTTTCTTT